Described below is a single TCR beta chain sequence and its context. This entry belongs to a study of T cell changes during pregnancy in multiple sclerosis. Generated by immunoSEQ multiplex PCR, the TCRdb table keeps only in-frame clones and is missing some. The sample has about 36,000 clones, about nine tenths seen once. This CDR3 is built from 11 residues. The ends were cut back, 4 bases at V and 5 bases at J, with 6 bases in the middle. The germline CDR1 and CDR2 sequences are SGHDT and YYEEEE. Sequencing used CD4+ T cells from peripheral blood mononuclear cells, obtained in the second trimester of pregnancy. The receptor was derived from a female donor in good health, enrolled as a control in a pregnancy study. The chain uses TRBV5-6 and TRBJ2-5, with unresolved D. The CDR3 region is CASSQRETQYF. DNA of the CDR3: TGTGCCAGCAGCCAGAGGGAGACCCAGTACTTC.